The entry that follows covers one T cell receptor beta chain sequence. The sample originates from a study of blood T cell repertoires in COVID-19. Study information: From the United States, Italy and Spain came samples of acute and convalescent COVID-19. PBMCs, B-cell-depleted T cells, or T cells provided the cDNA or gDNA that made up the material.

How the authors handled the data: It was from reference gene primer amplification that nucleated cell counts were estimated. Produced via immunoSEQ multiplex PCR; TCRdb's table is partial and in-frame only. D and trimming come from the DNA, and the V and J calls and clone size come from that table. The sample lists about 160,000 clones, about 81% seen once, with approximately 10% in the top ten. Germline V CDR1 and CDR2: LGHNA, YNFKEQ. V shed 0 bases and J 6 bases; nucleotides not matched to a gene: 7. The CDR3 totals 16 residues. The receptor was isolated from a man between 60 and 75 years old with active or convalescent COVID-19. This rearrangement joins TRBV4-2 to TRBJ1-4, with TRBD1 matching over 7 bases. Sample: peripheral blood. DNA of the CDR3: TGTGCCAGCAGCCAAGAGGACAGGACAGGAGATGAAAAACTGTTTTTT. Encoded protein: CASSQEDRTGDEKLFF.